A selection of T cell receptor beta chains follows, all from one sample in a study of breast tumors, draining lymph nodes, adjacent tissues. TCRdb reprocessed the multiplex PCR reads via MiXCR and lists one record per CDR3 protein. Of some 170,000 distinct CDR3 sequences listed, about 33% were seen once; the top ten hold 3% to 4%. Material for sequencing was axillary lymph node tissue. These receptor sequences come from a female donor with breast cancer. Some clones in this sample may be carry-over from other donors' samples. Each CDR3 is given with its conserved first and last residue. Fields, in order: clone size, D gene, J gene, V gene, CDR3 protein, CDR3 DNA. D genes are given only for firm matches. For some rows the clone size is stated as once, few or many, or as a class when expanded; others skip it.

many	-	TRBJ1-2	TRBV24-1	CATSDSGAYTF	TGTGCCACCAGTGATTCCGGGGCCTACACCTTC
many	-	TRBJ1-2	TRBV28	CASSPSWGAYGYTF	TGTGCCAGCAGTCCCTCATGGGGGGCCTATGGCTACACCTTC
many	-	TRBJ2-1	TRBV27	CASSSPGLSYNEQFF	TGTGCCAGCAGCAGCCCGGGCTTGTCCTACAATGAGCAGTTCTTC
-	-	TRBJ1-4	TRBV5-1	CASSTQGLGASSEKLFF	TGTGCCAGCAGCACCCAGGGGCTGGGGGCGTCTAGCGAAAAACTGTTTTTT
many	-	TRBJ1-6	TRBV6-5	CASSYSGSGYSSYNSPLHF	TGTGCCAGCAGTTACAGCGGTTCGGGGTACTCCTCCTATAATTCACCCCTCCACTTT
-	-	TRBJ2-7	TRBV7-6	CASSAITGNEQYF	TGTGCCAGCAGCGCTATCACAGGGAACGAGCAGTACTTC
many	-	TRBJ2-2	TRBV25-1	CASSEFEQGPNTGELFF	TGTGCCAGCAGTGAATTCGAGCAGGGACCGAACACCGGGGAGCTGTTTTTT
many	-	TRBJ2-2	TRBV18	CASSPLLAGTGELFF	TGTGCCAGCTCACCACTACTAGCAGGCACCGGGGAGCTGTTTTTT
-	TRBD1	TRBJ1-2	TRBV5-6	CASSRDRNYGYAF	TGTGCCAGCAGCCGGGACAGGAACTATGGCTACGCCTTC
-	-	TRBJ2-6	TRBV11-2	CASNPTGANVLTF	TGTGCCAGCAACCCAACGGGGGCCAACGTCCTGACTTTC
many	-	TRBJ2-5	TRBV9	CASSPRTSQETQYF	TGTGCCAGCAGCCCCAGGACGAGCCAAGAGACCCAGTACTTC
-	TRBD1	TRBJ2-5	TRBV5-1	CASSLQGARDTQYF	TGCGCCAGCAGTCTCCAGGGGGCGCGGGACACCCAGTACTTC
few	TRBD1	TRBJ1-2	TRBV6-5	CASSYDRQGAMNGYTF	TGTGCCAGCAGTTATGATCGGCAGGGGGCTATGAATGGCTACACCTTC
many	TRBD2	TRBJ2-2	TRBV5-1	CASSARGVDTGELFF	TGCGCCAGCAGCGCCCGGGGGGTAGACACCGGGGAGCTGTTTTTT
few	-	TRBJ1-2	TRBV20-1	CSARWEDYGSTF	TGCAGTGCTAGATGGGAGGACTATGGCTCCACCTTC
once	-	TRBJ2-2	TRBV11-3	CASRRTVQGTGELFF	TGTGCCAGCAGACGGACAGTTCAGGGGACCGGGGAGCTGTTTTTT